What follows are 19 T cell receptor beta chains derived from one specimen sequenced in a study of CD8 T cells in ankylosing spondylitis. MiXCR was run by TCRdb on the 5' RACE reads, yielding one entry per CDR3 protein. The repertoire includes 7,000 to 8,000 distinct CDR3 sequences, around 2.8% of them detected once, and around two fifths sits in the top ten. Sequencing was performed on blood, either unsorted or a sorted T cell fraction (not recorded which). Source of these receptors: a female donor with ankylosing spondylitis or in good health (not recorded which).

This clonotype was found many times. The chain joins TRBV9 to TRBJ2-2; no definite D call. This CDR3 region has 12 residues. Germline V gives CDR1 SGDLS, CDR2 YYNGEE. Trimming took 2 bases from V and 8 from J, leaving 7 bases between them. CDR3 amino acids: CASSVSRGELFF. The CDR3 coding sequence is TGTGCCAGCAGCGTTAGTCGGGGGGAGCTGTTTTTT.

This clonotype was detected many times. The V and J genes are TRBV9 and TRBJ2-6; D not resolved. V was cut by 4 bases and J by 0 bases, with 14 bases left in between. The CDR3 sequence is 17 residues long. CDR1 SGDLS and CDR2 YYNGEE come from the germline V gene. CDR3 amino acids: CASSPHEQASGANVLTF. The DNA for the CDR3 is TGTGCCAGCAGCCCCCACGAGCAGGCCTCTGGGGCCAACGTCCTGACTTTC.

This clonotype was counted at least ten times. The V and J genes are TRBV9 and TRBJ2-7; D is undetermined. Trimming pared 0 bases from V and 4 bases from J, leaving 8 bases between. The CDR3 is 13 residues long. Germline-derived CDR1 and CDR2 are SGDLS and YYNGEE. The CDR3 loop is CASSVGEEYEQYF. The CDR3, as DNA: TGTGCCAGCAGCGTAGGAGAGGAGTACGAGCAGTACTTC.

This clonotype came up many times. The rearrangement joins TRBV9 to TRBJ2-1, with D possibly TRBD2 on 7 matching bases. Trimming removed 0 bases from V and 2 bases from J, with 15 bases in between. The CDR3 totals 17 residues. Germline lookup yields CDR1 SGDLS and CDR2 YYNGEE. Here the CDR3 reads CASSVGGGGGPYNEQFF. The DNA for the CDR3 is TGTGCCAGCAGCGTAGGTGGGGGGGGCGGACCCTACAATGAGCAGTTCTTC.

By proportion, this clonotype is medium-sized. The chain links TRBV9 to TRBJ2-5; the D gene is possibly TRBD2 (6 bases). The CDR3 consists of 14 residues. The V gene lost 3 bases and the J gene lost 8 bases, with 17 bases spanning the gap. Germline CDR1 reads SGDLS; CDR2 reads YYNGEE. The CDR3 is CASSDSGTWATQYF. CDR3 DNA: TGTGCCAGCAGCGATTCCGGGACTTGGGCAACCCAGTACTTC.

The sample holds many counts of this clonotype. This chain connects TRBV9 to TRBJ2-2; 8 bases are shared with TRBD1. This CDR3 contains 17 residues. Germline lookup yields CDR1 SGDLS and CDR2 YYNGEE. After removal of 3 bases from V and 1 base from J, the junction contained 8 bases not matched to a gene. The DNA for the CDR3 is TGTGCCAGCAGCGCTCCGGACGGGACAGGGAACACCGGGGAGCTGTTTTTT. It is translated as CASSAPDGTGNTGELFF.

This chain joins TRBV9 and TRBJ2-7; 8 nucleotides align to TRBD2. The germline V gene has CDR1 SGDLS and CDR2 YYNGEE. The J segment lost 0 bases and the V segment lost 3 bases, leaving 5 bases of the junction unmatched. CDR3 length: 15 amino acids. CDR3: CASSASRGASYEQYF. CDR3 nucleotides: TGTGCCAGCAGCGCATCGCGGGGGGCCTCCTACGAGCAGTACTTC.

This clonotype was observed many times. V usage is TRBV9 and J usage is TRBJ2-7; D is perhaps TRBD2 (5 bases). The CDR3 totals 13 residues. Germline CDR1 SGDLS, CDR2 YYNGEE. The V end lost 3 bases, the J end lost 3 bases, and 10 bases lay between the germline ends. The CDR3 nucleotides read TGTGCCAGCAGCGGTGACGGGATCTACGAGCAGTACTTC. Translated: CASSGDGIYEQYF.

This clonotype showed up many times. As DNA, the CDR3 is TGTGCCAGCAGCCCCCGGACAATCCTCCCTCTGAACACCGGGGAGCTGTTTTTT. This codes for CASSPRTILPLNTGELFF. This sequence joins TRBV9 and TRBJ2-2, with D tentatively TRBD1 (5 bases). The CDR3 runs 18 residues. V lost 4 bases, J lost 1 base, and 20 bases lay in between. Germline V gene lookup returns CDR1 SGDLS and CDR2 YYNGEE.

This clonotype was observed many times. This chain links TRBV9 with TRBJ2-1; TRBD2 aligns across 10 bases. The CDR3 spans 15 residues. J lost 6 bases, V lost 4 bases, and 7 bases had no gene match. CDR1 SGDLS and CDR2 YYNGEE come from the germline V gene. CDR3 region: CASSPSGGEINEQFF. The CDR3 DNA reads TGTGCCAGCAGCCCCAGCGGGGGGGAGATCAATGAGCAGTTCTTC.

This clonotype showed up many times. The chain couples TRBV9 to TRBJ2-4; tentative D call: TRBD1 (6 bases). Germline lookup yields CDR1 SGDLS and CDR2 YYNGEE. The CDR3 loop spans 16 amino acids. V gave up 4 bases and J gave up 0 bases, with 14 bases separating them. CDR3 sequence (DNA): TGTGCCAGCAGCCCCCCGACAGGTTTAGCCAAAAACATTCAGTACTTC. Protein product: CASSPPTGLAKNIQYF.

In its sample, this clonotype ranks as medium-sized (0.01 to 0.1%). The chain uses TRBV9 and TRBJ2-3; the D gene is possibly TRBD1 (5 bases). Between the trimmed V and J ends, which lost 0 bases and 1 base, there was a span of 6 bases. Germline V gene data show CDR1 as SGDLS and CDR2 as YYNGEE. The CDR3 extends over 14 amino acids. The CDR3 protein is CASSVEGGTDTQYF. In nucleotides, the CDR3 is TGTGCCAGCAGCGTAGAAGGGGGCACAGATACGCAGTATTTT.

This clonotype was seen repeatedly, ten times or more. This sequence joins TRBV9 and TRBJ2-7; 7 nucleotides line up with TRBD2. Germline V lookup: CDR1 SGDLS, CDR2 YYNGEE. J gave up 2 bases and V 4 bases, and 12 bases lay outside the gene matches. This CDR3 is 16 amino acids long. This CDR3 reads CASSSDGWRGTYEQYF. CDR3 nucleotide sequence: TGTGCCAGCAGCTCCGATGGGTGGCGGGGGACCTACGAGCAGTACTTC.

This clonotype has ten or more counts. The J gene is TRBJ2-1, the V gene TRBV9; 11 bases fit TRBD2. V gave up 0 bases and J gave up 6 bases; unmatched junction bases: 11. Germline loops: CDR1 SGDLS, CDR2 YYNGEE. The CDR3 has 18 amino acids. This CDR3 is CASSVAPAGLAESNEQFF. The DNA of the CDR3 is TGTGCCAGCAGCGTAGCCCCAGCGGGACTAGCGGAGTCCAATGAGCAGTTCTTC.

This clonotype has ten or more counts. This chain uses TRBV9 with TRBJ2-3, with 10 bases lining up with TRBD2. Germline V gene sequence: CDR1 SGDLS, CDR2 YYNGEE. CDR3 size: 16 residues. J was trimmed by 3 bases and V by 3 bases; bases with no gene match: 7. In DNA form, the CDR3 reads TGTGCCAGCAGCGCCGGGACTAGCGACAGGACAGATACGCAGTATTTT. Its translation: CASSAGTSDRTDTQYF.

This clonotype was counted ten times or more. The gene calls are TRBV9 and TRBJ2-7; D may be TRBD2 (6 bases). The germline V gene encodes CDR1 SGDLS and CDR2 YYNGEE. V was shortened by 2 bases and J by 0 bases, with 12 bases between the two germline ends. The CDR3 runs to 15 residues. The CDR3 region has the DNA TGTGCCAGCAGCGTTTTTGACGGGAGCTCCTACGAGCAGTACTTC. Its protein is CASSVFDGSSYEQYF. The entire variable domain, with the rest obtained from reference TRBV9 and TRBJ2-7, is as follows: DSGVTQTPKHLITATGQRVTLRCSPRSGDLSVYWYQQSLDQGLQFLIQYYNGEERAKGNILERFSAQQFPDLHSELNLSSLELGDSALYFCASSVFDGSSYEQYFGPGTRLTVT.

This clonotype occurred many times. This rearrangement joins TRBV9 to TRBJ2-7, with TRBD2 matching 8 bases. This CDR3 has 15 amino acids. CDR1 and CDR2 from the germline V gene are SGDLS and YYNGEE. The trim removed 3 bases at V and 3 bases at J, leaving 8 bases unmatched. This CDR3 reads CASSAGLAELYEQYF. DNA of the CDR3: TGTGCCAGCAGCGCCGGACTAGCAGAGCTCTACGAGCAGTACTTC.

The table lists this clonotype with many counts. The gene calls are TRBV20-1 and TRBJ1-1; 9 bases agree with TRBD1. The CDR3 totals 16 residues. Germline loops: CDR1 DFQATT, CDR2 SNEGSKA (reference sequence). After removal of 0 bases from V and 2 bases from J, the junction contained 7 bases not matched to a gene. The CDR3 coding sequence is TGCAGTGCTAGAGATCACCCTACAGGGGGCAACACTGAAGCTTTCTTT. This encodes CSARDHPTGGNTEAFF.

Many counts were recorded for this clonotype. Here the CDR3 DNA reads TGTGCCAGCAGCGTAGACTCCGCGGGAGAGAGCTCCTACAATGAGCAGTTCTTC. It specifies CASSVDSAGESSYNEQFF. The chain is built from TRBV9 and TRBJ2-1; 7 bases match TRBD2. Germline lookup yields CDR1 SGDLS and CDR2 YYNGEE. The CDR3 spans 18 residues. Germline trimming cut 0 bases from V and 0 bases from J; bases unmatched to any gene: 9.